The rows below give T cell receptor beta chains drawn from one sample of a study of T-cell reconstitution after alpha-beta-depleted transplantation in children. One entry per CDR3 protein, called by TCRdb with MiXCR from the PCR reads. The sample holds 200,000 to 300,000 distinct CDR3 sequences, 20% to 30% seen once. The starting material was PBMCs, mostly from graft donor cells, obtained 360 days after TCRalphabeta/CD19-depleted stem cell transplant. Receptors originate from a female patient aged 2-10 years who had a stem cell transplant for congenital amegakaryocytic thrombocytopenia, so the T cells may come from the graft donor. The CDR3 runs from the conserved cysteine through the conserved F or W. A D gene is named only where the DNA matches it firmly. The listing skips clone size in some rows; elsewhere it reads once, few, many or a size class.

.,TRBJ2-2,20,.,TRBV5-6,TGTGCCAGCAGCTACAATTGGGCGCGTTGGCAGGTTAAGAACACCGGGGAGCTGTTTTTT,CASSYNWARWQVKNTGELFF
.,TRBJ2-7,15,TRBD1,TRBV5-1,TGCGCCAGCAGCTTGTCTGGGACAGGGGGCTTCGAGCAGTACTTC,CASSLSGTGGFEQYF
few,TRBJ2-1,16,.,TRBV5-6,TGTGCCAGCAGCTTGAAAAGGACTTCCTCCTACAATGAGCAGTTCTTC,CASSLKRTSSYNEQFF
.,TRBJ2-7,13,.,TRBV3-1,TGTGCCAGCAGCCAAGAAGGGGCCTGGGAGCAGTACTTC,CASSQEGAWEQYF
many,TRBJ2-2,14,.,TRBV10-2,TGCGCCAGCAGTGAGTGGATCCGCACGGGGGAGCTGTTTTTT,CASSEWIRTGELFF
.,TRBJ2-2,14,.,TRBV4-3,TGCGCCAGCAGCCAGGAAGTTAGCCCCGGGGAGCTGTTTTTT,CASSQEVSPGELFF
few,TRBJ1-2,13,.,TRBV20-1,TGCAGTGCTAAGCAGAATCGACTATATGGCTACACCTTC,CSAKQNRLYGYTF
many,TRBJ1-1,16,.,TRBV10-3,TGTGCCATCAGTGAGTTAGCAGCCTTTTCTCCCCCGGAAGCTTTCTTT,CAISELAAFSPPEAFF
.,TRBJ2-1,12,.,TRBV7-7,TGTGCCAGCAGCCCCCTTTTCGGGCAGCAGTTCTTC,CASSPLFGQQFF
many,TRBJ2-5,13,.,TRBV12-3/TRBV12-4,TGTGCCAGCTCGTTATTACTACAAGAGACCCAGTACTTC,CASSLLLQETQYF
.,TRBJ1-1,17,.,TRBV7-2,TGTGCCAGCAGCTTAGGGCGGGGACGGCGTAGGTACACTGAAGCTTTCTTT,CASSLGRGRRRYTEAFF
few,TRBJ2-3,16,TRBD2,TRBV27,TGTGCCAGCAGTTTTAGCGGGGGACTCCTCACAGATACGCAGTATTTT,CASSFSGGLLTDTQYF
.,TRBJ1-3,14,.,TRBV5-1,TGCGCCAGCAGCCGGAGAAGGCCTGGAAACACCATATATTTT,CASSRRRPGNTIYF
few,TRBJ2-7,18,TRBD1,TRBV28,TGTGCCAGCAGTCCCGCCGACAGGGGGCCGTCGGGGTTCTACGAGCAGTACTTC,CASSPADRGPSGFYEQYF
few,TRBJ1-2,14,TRBD1,TRBV6-2/TRBV6-3,TGTGCCAGCAGTTCCGGGACAGGGGCATATGGCTACACCTTC,CASSSGTGAYGYTF
few,TRBJ1-3,13,.,TRBV12-3/TRBV12-4,TGTGCCAGCAGTTTAGCGCAGACAGACACCATATATTTT,CASSLAQTDTIYF
.,TRBJ1-1,15,TRBD1,TRBV29-1,TGCAGCGCTGGGACAGGGCCTAAGATGAACACTGAAGCTTTCTTT,CSAGTGPKMNTEAFF
many,TRBJ1-1,13,TRBD1,TRBV20-1,TGCAGTGCTAGACCCGGGACAGGGGGCGAAGCTTTCTTT,CSARPGTGGEAFF
few,TRBJ1-4,15,.,TRBV28,TGTGCCAGCAGTCCTGGCACGCAGACGAATGAAAAACTGTTTTTT,CASSPGTQTNEKLFF
.,TRBJ2-2,15,.,TRBV7-3,TGTGCCAGCAGCGCAACAGCTGCGAACACCGGGGAGCTGTTTTTT,CASSATAANTGELFF
.,TRBJ2-7,14,.,TRBV4-1,TGCGCCAGCAGCCCGGTGGGGGTGGGCTACGAGCAGTACTTC,CASSPVGVGYEQYF
.,TRBJ2-3,16,.,TRBV10-3,TGTGCCATCAGTGAGTCAACAGGGAGAGGCACAGATACGCAGTATTTT,CAISESTGRGTDTQYF
.,TRBJ1-1,14,.,TRBV23-1,TGCGCCAGCACCCGGGGACGGAAGAACACTGAAGCTTTCTTT,CASTRGRKNTEAFF
.,TRBJ2-7,14,.,TRBV4-1,TGCGCCAGCAGCCAAGATGGGGCACAATGGGAGCAGTACTTC,CASSQDGAQWEQYF
few,TRBJ2-7,13,.,TRBV3-1,TGTGCCAGCAGCCAAGACAAGGTCTACGAGCAGTACTTC,CASSQDKVYEQYF
.,TRBJ2-7,14,.,TRBV2,TGTGCCAGCAGGAAACCGGGGGCCCTATGGGAGCAGTACTTC,CASRKPGALWEQYF
.,TRBJ2-2,16,TRBD1,TRBV6-5,TGTGCCAGCAGGCGCCGCCTAGACAGGGCGGGCGGGGAGCTGTTTTTT,CASRRRLDRAGGELFF